This TCR beta chain stems from a study of T-cell reconstitution after alpha-beta-depleted transplantation in children. In germline, CDR1 is WNHNN, CDR2 SYGVQD (reference sequence). CDR3 length: 14 amino acids. Trimming shortened V by 7 bases and J by 4 bases, and 16 bases separated the two germline ends. Unique molecular identifiers tagged the TCRbeta library. TCRdb re-called the PCR reads through MiXCR, storing one row per CDR3 protein. Of 300,000 to 400,000 distinct CDR3 sequences in the sample, 13% were seen once. Sample: PBMCs, taken from the stem cell graft. The gene calls are TRBV10-1 and TRBJ1-1; D is unclear. The receptor's source is a human donor who donated a stem cell graft to a child with Fanconi anemia. This CDR3 is CASNSIGGPTEAFF. CDR3 sequence (DNA): TGCGCCAGCAATTCCATCGGCGGACCCACTGAAGCTTTCTTT.